One sample yielded the 12 T cell receptor beta chains listed below, sequenced in a study of blood T cell repertoires in COVID-19. Clones were read by immunoSEQ multiplex PCR, and TCRdb kept only the in-frame ones, dropping some. The top ten clones hold around 1.5% of a sample with under 300,000 clones, roughly 84% of them seen once. Sequencing input: peripheral blood. The source of these receptors is a woman between 35 and 50 years old who had recovered from COVID-19.

The chain is built from TRBV18 and TRBJ1-1; D is uncertain. Germline V gives CDR1 KGHSH, CDR2 LQKENI. Trimming pared 6 bases from V and 4 bases from J, leaving 12 bases between. The CDR3 totals 13 residues. CDR3 in DNA: TGTGCCAGCTCCGGGGAGCGGGCCACTGAAGCTTTCTTT. This codes for CASSGERATEAFF.

The chain has TRBV18 and TRBJ2-1; TRBD1 is a possible D gene (6 bases). V lost 1 base and J lost 7, with 14 bases in between. Germline V gene lookup returns CDR1 KGHSH and CDR2 LQKENI. The CDR3 sequence is 15 residues long. CDR3: CASSPQVGARNEQFF. The CDR3 region has the DNA TGTGCCAGCTCACCACAGGTGGGGGCCCGGAATGAGCAGTTCTTC.

This rearrangement joins TRBV2 to TRBJ2-7, with TRBD1 matching over 10 bases. Germline trimming cut 7 bases from V and 6 bases from J; bases unmatched to any gene: 6. Germline V CDR1 and CDR2: SNHLY, FYNNEI. This CDR3 comprises 13 residues. The CDR3 DNA reads TGTGCCAGCATCCTGACAGGGGGCGGCGAGCAGTACTTC. Translating it yields CASILTGGGEQYF. Full variable domain (rest looked up from reference TRBV2 and TRBJ2-7): EPEVTQTPSHQVTQMGQEVILRCVPISNHLYFYWYRQILGQKVEFLVSFYNNEISEKSEIFDDQFSVERPDGSNFTLKIRSTKLEDSAMYFCASILTGGGEQYFGPGTRLTVT.

The rearrangement joins TRBV6-5 to TRBJ1-4; no clear D gene. V shed 0 bases and J shed 8 bases, with 13 bases lying between them. The germline V gene encodes CDR1 MNHEY and CDR2 SVGAGI. The CDR3 spans 15 residues. The CDR3 region has the DNA TGTGCCAGCAGTTACTCGACCGGGGATGAGGAAAAACTGTTTTTT. Translated: CASSYSTGDEEKLFF.

This chain uses TRBV6-5 with TRBJ2-5; D not certain. This CDR3 contains 16 residues. Germline V gene data show CDR1 as MNHEY and CDR2 as SVGAGI. Trimming shortened V by 2 bases and J by 5 bases, and 18 bases separated the two germline ends. CDR3 amino acids: CASSYHHLGSQETQYF. CDR3 sequence (DNA): TGTGCCAGCAGTTACCATCATCTAGGAAGTCAGGAGACCCAGTACTTC.

The genes are TRBV28 and TRBJ1-1; tentatively, D is TRBD1 (6 bases). The CDR3 runs 14 residues. V was cut by 3 bases and J by 3 bases, with 11 bases left in between. The V gene's germline CDR1 is MDHEN and CDR2 SYDVKM. CDR3 region: CASSLDSAYTEAFF. The CDR3, as DNA: TGTGCCAGCAGTTTGGACAGCGCCTACACTGAAGCTTTCTTT.

The J gene is TRBJ2-3, the V gene TRBV7-8, with 8 positions matching TRBD1. J lost 3 bases, V lost 0 bases, and 11 bases had no gene match. The CDR3 sequence is 18 residues long. Germline assignment: CDR1 SGHVS and CDR2 FQNEAQ. CDR3 sequence: CASSLALWTGSQTDTQYF. The CDR3 coding sequence is TGTGCCAGCAGCTTAGCGTTATGGACAGGGAGTCAGACAGATACGCAGTATTTT.

The genes are TRBV11-3 and TRBJ2-7, with 8 bases identical to TRBD1. Unmatched junction bases numbered 6, after V lost 5 bases and J lost 3 bases. The CDR3 runs 14 residues. CDR1 SGHNT and CDR2 YENEEA come from the germline V gene. In DNA, the CDR3 is TGTGCCAGCAGCGTGAGGACAGGGATCTACGAGCAGTACTTC. The encoded protein is CASSVRTGIYEQYF.

The gene calls are TRBV18 and TRBJ2-7; TRBD2 matches 7 bases. There are 14 residues in the CDR3. The V and J ends lost 1 base and 8 bases, in that order; junction bases with no gene match: 8. Per the germline V gene, CDR1 is KGHSH and CDR2 is LQKENI. Written as DNA, the CDR3 is TGTGCCAGCTCACCACAATTGACGGGGGGACAGCAGTACTTC. Translation gives CASSPQLTGGQQYF.

V is TRBV28 and J is TRBJ2-7; 7 bases line up with TRBD1. Germline V gene lookup returns CDR1 MDHEN and CDR2 SYDVKM. This CDR3 contains 13 residues. V shed 8 bases, J shed 2 bases, and the junction held 6 bases outside the gene matches. In DNA, the CDR3 is TGTGCCAGCCGATCCGGACAGGCCTACGAGCAGTACTTC. Its translation is CASRSGQAYEQYF.

This clone was found once. This chain connects TRBV5-6 to TRBJ1-2; D may be TRBD1 (6 bases). This CDR3 has 13 amino acids. Germline V gene data show CDR1 as SGHDT and CDR2 as YYEEEE. Between the trimmed V and J ends, which lost 5 bases and 3 bases, there was a span of 11 bases. CDR3 DNA sequence: TGTGCCAGCAGGGTACAGGGCCACTATGGCTACACCTTC. Amino acid sequence: CASRVQGHYGYTF.

The chain links TRBV7-2 to TRBJ2-6; D may be TRBD1 (6 bases). Germline assignment: CDR1 SGHTA and CDR2 FQGNSA. The V end lost 7 bases, the J end lost 2 bases, and 9 bases lay between the germline ends. This CDR3 comprises 14 residues. The CDR3 DNA reads as TGTGCCAGCATCCAGGGGACTGGGGCCAACGTCCTGACTTTC. Its protein is CASIQGTGANVLTF. The whole variable domain, remainder taken from reference TRBV7-2 and TRBJ2-6, is GAGVSQSPSNKVTEKGKDVELRCDPISGHTALYWYRQSLGQGLEFLIYFQGNSAPDKSGLPSDRFSAERTGGSVSTLTIQRTQQEDSAVYLCASIQGTGANVLTFGAGSRLTVL.